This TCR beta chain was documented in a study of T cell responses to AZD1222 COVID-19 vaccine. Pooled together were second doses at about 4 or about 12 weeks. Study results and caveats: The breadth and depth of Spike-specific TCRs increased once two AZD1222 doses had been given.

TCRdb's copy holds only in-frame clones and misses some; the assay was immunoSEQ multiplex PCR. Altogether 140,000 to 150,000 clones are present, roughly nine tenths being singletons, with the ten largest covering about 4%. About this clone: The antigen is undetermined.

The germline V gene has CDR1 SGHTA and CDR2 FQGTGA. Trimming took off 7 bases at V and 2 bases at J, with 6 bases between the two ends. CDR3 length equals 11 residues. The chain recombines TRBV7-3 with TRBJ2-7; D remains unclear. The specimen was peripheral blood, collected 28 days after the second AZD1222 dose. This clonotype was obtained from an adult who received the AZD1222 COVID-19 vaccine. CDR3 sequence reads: CASNRTYEQYF. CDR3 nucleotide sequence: TGTGCCAGCAACAGAACCTACGAGCAGTACTTC.